This T cell receptor (beta chain) is drawn from a study of multiple sclerosis patients with progressive multifocal leukoencephalopathy. Assay used: immunoSEQ multiplex PCR; TCRdb lists only in-frame clones, some missing. The sample yields tens of thousands of clones, 89% seen once. V gave up 1 base and J gave up 3 bases, with 10 bases separating them. Germline lookup yields CDR1 LNHNV and CDR2 YYDKDF (reference sequence). This CDR3 is built from 14 residues. Overall study results and limits: Lower normalized Shannon entropy suggested reduced TRB diversity in most PML patients. Clones expanded at PML were already present before and during natalizumab. It is unclear whether the findings reflect JC virus infection or general immunocompromise.

With respect to this clone: Its antigen is currently unknown.

The time point denotes: more than five months of natalizumab therapy. Every listed patient previously received interferon beta; all PML patients were women. The chain uses TRBV15 and TRBJ2-7, with a weak D call TRBD2 (6 bases). Material: PBMCs, obtained from a patient treated with natalizumab. This sequence originates from a human donor with multiple sclerosis. This chain's CDR3 is CATSRAGAVYEQYF. For the CDR3, the DNA is TGTGCCACCAGCAGAGCGGGAGCGGTCTACGAGCAGTACTTC.